This TCR beta chain was identified in a study of T cells in Graves' hyperthyroidism and ophthalmopathy. This clonotype was counted many times. 10 ml of fresh peripheral blood supplied the PBMCs. Per germline, CDR1 SGDLS and CDR2 YYNGEE. The junction had 8 bases not matched to a gene; V was cut back by 4 bases and J by 5 bases. The CDR3 has 15 amino acids. The source material, RNA transcripts, was used to amplify TCR beta CDR3 regions. With the HTBI primer set, the TCR CDR3 went through a first round of RT-PCR. One entry per CDR3 protein, called by TCRdb with MiXCR from the multiplex PCR reads. Found here are some 250,000 distinct CDR3 sequences, around 15% of them singletons; the top ten hold 30%.

The sequenced sample consisted of blood. The receptor was isolated from a woman aged 45-65 years with Graves' hyperthyroidism that later progressed to Graves' ophthalmopathy. This chain links TRBV9 with TRBJ2-2; 7 bases are a match to TRBD1. CDR3 protein: CASSTRQGWTGELFF. CDR3 coding DNA: TGTGCCAGCAGCACCCGACAGGGTTGGACCGGGGAGCTGTTTTTT. Together with reference TRBV9 and TRBJ2-2, the CDR3 gives the full variable domain: DSGVTQTPKHLITATGQRVTLRCSPRSGDLSVYWYQQSLDQGLQFLIQYYNGEERAKGNILERFSAQQFPDLHSELNLSSLELGDSALYFCASSTRQGWTGELFFGEGSRLTVL.